This TCR beta chain was documented in a study of control samples from healthy donors and cancer patients. Trimming took 0 bases from V and 3 from J; bases not matched to a gene: 2. The CDR3 runs 15 residues. Per the germline V gene, CDR1 is SGHTA and CDR2 is FQGTGA. Produced via immunoSEQ multiplex PCR; TCRdb's table is partial and in-frame only. Here the sample spans under 200,000 clones, 75% to 95% being singletons. Worth noting for this clone: This specimen includes other DNA sequences encoding the same CDR3.

This clonotype was sampled from a woman aged 25 to 45 in good health. The specimen sequenced was blood. The J gene is TRBJ2-1, the V gene TRBV7-3, with 7 bases lining up with TRBD1. The CDR3 nucleotides read TGTGCCAGCAGCTTAACGGGGGACAGCTACAATGAGCAGTTCTTC. Protein product: CASSLTGDSYNEQFF. The entire variable domain, with the rest obtained from reference TRBV7-3 and TRBJ2-1, is as follows: GAGVSQTPSNKVTEKGKYVELRCDPISGHTALYWYRQSLGQGPEFLIYFQGTGAADDSGLPNDRFFAVRPEGSVSTLKIQRTERGDSAVYLCASSLTGDSYNEQFFGPGTRLTVL.